The 10 T cell receptor beta chains listed next were all sequenced from one sample in a study of CD8+ T cells in alopecia areata. Treatment indicated: oral pan-JAK inhibitor, 5-10 mg twice daily. As the sequencing template, cDNA was produced by extracting RNA and reverse transcribing it. The data were produced by immunoSEQ multiplex PCR, yet TCRdb's version contains in-frame clones alone and is incomplete. Of around 100,000 clones listed, under 60% are singletons. This specimen was CD8+ T cells sorted from blood, taken at week 24, from a patient treated with tofacitinib. The receptors derive from a human donor with alopecia areata.

This clone was found a few times. J is TRBJ2-1 and V is TRBV18; 11 bases match TRBD1. Germline V gives CDR1 KGHSH, CDR2 LQKENI. The CDR3 has 18 residues. Trimming removed 2 bases from V and 3 bases from J; junction bases left unmatched: 9. CDR3 loop: CASSPGDSGTGGYNEQFF. DNA for the CDR3: TGTGCCAGCTCACCAGGTGATTCCGGGACAGGGGGCTACAATGAGCAGTTCTTC.

The chain couples TRBV19 to TRBJ2-7; D is undetermined. The CDR3 is made up of 13 amino acids. Trimming took 3 bases from V and 3 from J, leaving 9 bases between them. Germline CDR1 and CDR2: LNHDA and SQIVND (reference sequence). As DNA, the CDR3 is TGTGCCAGTAGTATCCAGCGCGACTACGAGCAGTACTTC. As protein: CASSIQRDYEQYF.

The V gene is TRBV16, the J gene TRBJ2-7; 8 bases map to TRBD1. Germline V CDR1 and CDR2: KGHSY, FQNENV. Trimming removed 2 bases from V and 4 bases from J; junction bases left unmatched: 7. The CDR3 runs to 15 residues. CDR3 nucleotides: TGTGCCAGCAGCCAAAGACCCGACAGGGGTTACGAGCAGTACTTC. This encodes CASSQRPDRGYEQYF.

The genes are TRBV5-6 and TRBJ2-3; unclear D gene. Trimming left V 4 bases short and J 6 bases short, with 21 bases between. The CDR3 sequence is 16 residues long. Germline V gene data show CDR1 as SGHDT and CDR2 as YYEEEE. The CDR3 DNA sequence: TGTGCCAGCAGCCCACCCACACTCCAGCCCGGGGATACGCAGTATTTT. Translated: CASSPPTLQPGDTQYF.

The chain joins TRBV6-6 to TRBJ2-3, with 9 nucleotides matching TRBD2. This CDR3 contains 15 residues. V shed 6 bases and J 5 bases; nucleotides not matched to a gene: 9. Looked up from germline, CDR1 is MNHNY and CDR2 is SVGAGI (reference sequence). The CDR3 protein is CASSLAGATQDTQYF. As DNA, the CDR3 is TGTGCCAGCAGCTTAGCGGGGGCCACGCAAGATACGCAGTATTTT.

This clone came up a few times. The J gene is TRBJ1-1, the V gene TRBV27, with 7 positions matching TRBD1. The germline V gene encodes CDR1 MNHEY and CDR2 SMNVEV (reference sequence). Trimming took 2 bases from V and 0 from J; bases not matched to a gene: 6. CDR3 size: 16 residues. The CDR3 loop reads CASSLGWTGLNTEAFF. The CDR3 DNA sequence: TGTGCCAGCAGTTTAGGCTGGACAGGTTTGAACACTGAAGCTTTCTTT.

The gene calls are TRBV27 and TRBJ2-7; a weak D match, TRBD2 (7 bases). Germline values: CDR1 MNHEY, CDR2 SMNVEV (reference sequence). The V end was cut by 3 bases, the J end by 3 bases, with 21 bases between. The CDR3 has 17 amino acids. The CDR3 loop reads CASSLGGPPGTVYEQYF. The CDR3 nucleotides read TGTGCCAGCAGTTTGGGGGGGCCCCCGGGTACCGTCTACGAGCAGTACTTC.

The chain links TRBV9 to TRBJ2-7; 7 bases agree with TRBD2. The germline V gene has CDR1 SGDLS and CDR2 YYNGEE. Trimming at V came to 3 bases and at J to 6 bases, leaving 9 bases not matched to a gene. There are 14 residues in the CDR3. CDR3 bases: TGTGCCAGCAGCGGGGAAGGGAGGGTGAGCGAGCAGTACTTC. This sequence encodes CASSGEGRVSEQYF.

The chain couples TRBV6-6 to TRBJ2-7, with D perhaps assigned TRBD1 or TRBD2 (5 bases each). The CDR3 loop spans 15 amino acids. The ends were cut back, 0 bases at V and 6 bases at J, with 15 bases in the middle. CDR1 MNHNY and CDR2 SVGAGI come from the germline V gene (reference sequence). The CDR3 bases are TGTGCCAGCAGTTACTCGAGGGGTCGGATTGGCGAGCAGTACTTC. Its translation: CASSYSRGRIGEQYF.

The CDR3 nucleotides are TGTGCCAGCACCCAACGTCACGGGGACAGCACAGATACGCAGTATTTT. This translates into CASTQRHGDSTDTQYF. This chain uses TRBV13 with TRBJ2-3; D may be TRBD1 or TRBD2 (5 bases each). The CDR3 is made up of 16 amino acids. V was trimmed by 7 bases and J by 0 bases, leaving 17 bases between them. In germline, CDR1 is PRHDT, CDR2 FYEKMQ (reference sequence).